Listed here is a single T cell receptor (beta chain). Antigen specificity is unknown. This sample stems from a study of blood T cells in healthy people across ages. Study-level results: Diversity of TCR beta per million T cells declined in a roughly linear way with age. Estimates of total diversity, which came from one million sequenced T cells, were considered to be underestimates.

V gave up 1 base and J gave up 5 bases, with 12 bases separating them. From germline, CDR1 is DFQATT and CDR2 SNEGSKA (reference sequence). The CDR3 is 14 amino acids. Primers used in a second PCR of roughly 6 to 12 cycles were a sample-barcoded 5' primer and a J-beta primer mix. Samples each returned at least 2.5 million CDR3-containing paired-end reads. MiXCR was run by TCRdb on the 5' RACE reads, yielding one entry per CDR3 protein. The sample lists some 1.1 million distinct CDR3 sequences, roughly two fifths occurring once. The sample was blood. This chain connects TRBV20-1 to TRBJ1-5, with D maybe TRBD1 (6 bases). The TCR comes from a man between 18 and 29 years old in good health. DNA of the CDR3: TGCAGTGCTAGAGTAGGGGGATACTATCAGCCCCAGCATTTT. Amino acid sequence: CSARVGGYYQPQHF.